This entry concerns a single TCR beta chain. The antigen remains undetermined. TCRdb re-derived calls from the 5' RACE reads in MiXCR, one entry per CDR3 protein. The data contain around 320,000 distinct CDR3 sequences, roughly a fifth of them singletons. The data stem from a study of T-cell memory formation after mild COVID-19. The length of the CDR3 is 14 residues. The germline V and J ends were trimmed by 0 bases and 4 bases, with 9 bases remaining between them. Germline CDR1 reads MNHEY; CDR2 reads SVGAGI. Overall study findings and caveats: Clones contracting day 15 to 85 were balanced CD4/CD8; later expanders leaned CD4+.

The rearrangement joins TRBV6-5 to TRBJ1-2; D unresolved. The origin of this receptor is a man in his late teens or twenties who had mild COVID-19 (a few samples of this study predate the infection). Cell type and time point are not known. The sequencing sample was made of PBMCs or a T cell subset sorted from them (not recorded which). The CDR3 reads CASSYSGGPYGYTF. The CDR3 DNA is TGTGCCAGCAGTTACTCAGGCGGGCCCTATGGCTACACCTTC.